The 13 T cell receptor beta chains given below trace back to one sample, sequenced in a study of shared clonotypes between healthy human individuals. The table came from immunoSEQ multiplex PCR; TCRdb's copy has only in-frame clones and leaves some out. In the table there are over 400,000 clones, roughly 80% of which are singletons. Sequenced sample: PBMCs. These receptors were obtained from a woman between 40 and 50 years old in good health. Some clones in this sample may be carry-over from other donors' samples.

This clone was seen more than once but under ten times. This chain connects TRBV10-3 to TRBJ1-4; D unclear. This CDR3 is 13 amino acids long. The germline gives CDR1 ENHRY, CDR2 SYGVKD. The ends were cut back, 4 bases at V and 11 bases at J, with 14 bases in the middle. The CDR3 DNA reads as TGTGCCATCAGTGCTTACTACCTGACCAAACTGTTTTTT. Its translation is CAISAYYLTKLFF.

This clone has a handful of counts. Only one base separates this from a far larger clonotype, so it likely reflects a read error. The rearrangement links TRBV5-6 to TRBJ2-2, with D tentatively TRBD2 (5 bases). The germline CDR1 and CDR2 sequences are SGHDT and YYEEEE. The CDR3 is 13 amino acids. CDR3 protein: CASSTQLAGEPFF. CDR3 sequence (DNA): TGTGCCAGCAGTACACAGCTGGCCGGGGAGCCGTTTTTT.

This clone was counted many times. The V call is TRBV10-3, the J call TRBJ1-2, with 8 bases matching TRBD1. The CDR3 is 13 amino acids. CDR1 is ENHRY, CDR2 SYGVKD, per germline. Unmatched junction bases numbered 4, after V lost 4 bases and J lost 6 bases. The CDR3 here is CAISVQGDHGYTF. The CDR3 bases are TGTGCCATCAGTGTACAGGGGGATCATGGCTACACCTTC.

Remarks on this clone: One end of the junction is discordant with germline, which a read error may explain. The chain employs TRBV28 and TRBJ1-1; D perhaps matches TRBD1 (5 bases). The germline gives CDR1 MDHEN, CDR2 SYDVKM. The CDR3 has 14 residues. The CDR3 DNA sequence: TGTGCCAGCAGTTTTCCGGGACCGAACACTGACGCTTTCTTT. Encoded protein: CASSFPGPNTDAFF.

This chain connects TRBV30 to TRBJ2-5; a weak D match, TRBD1 (7 bases). V was clipped by 1 base and J by 0 bases, with 12 bases between them. The CDR3 has 15 residues. Germline CDR1 is GTSNPN and CDR2 is SVGIG (reference sequence). CDR3 sequence: CAWSARGDHQETQYF. The CDR3 DNA reads as TGTGCCTGGAGTGCCAGGGGGGACCACCAAGAGACCCAGTACTTC.

The gene calls are TRBV16 and TRBJ2-7; TRBD1 might be the D (5 bases). V lost 4 bases and J 3 bases, leaving 10 bases between the germline ends. CDR1 is KGHSY, CDR2 FQNENV, per germline. CDR3 length equals 13 residues. DNA for the CDR3: TGTGCCAGCAGCCTAGACAGACTCTACGAGCAGTACTTC. Protein sequence: CASSLDRLYEQYF.

This clone was counted a few times. A far larger clone is only one base removed, so a read error is likely. This is likely a read error, given that the CDR3 carries no conserved phenylalanine or tryptophan at its end. Other DNA sequences in the same sample also yield this CDR3. The gene calls are TRBV6-1 and TRBJ2-6, with a possible D match to TRBD2 (5 bases). Between the trimmed V and J ends, which lost 2 bases and 0 bases, there was a span of 8 bases. There are 16 residues in the CDR3. The V gene's germline CDR1 is MNHNS and CDR2 SASEGT. The CDR3 protein is CASSELDFSGANVLTL. The CDR3 DNA sequence: TGTGCCAGCAGTGAATTGGACTTCTCTGGGGCCAACGTCCTGACTTTA.

V usage is TRBV5-1 and J usage is TRBJ2-3; the match to TRBD2 covers 7 bases. This CDR3 has 16 residues. CDR1 is SGHRS and CDR2 is YFSETQ in the germline V gene. Trimming at V came to 4 bases and at J to 0 bases, leaving 8 bases not matched to a gene. Here the CDR3 DNA reads TGCGCCAGCAGCCCACGCCCTAGCGGTAGCACAGATACGCAGTATTTT. It encodes CASSPRPSGSTDTQYF.

This clone showed up just once. The chain uses TRBV5-1 and TRBJ1-4; 7 positions agree with TRBD1. This CDR3 has 14 amino acids. With V trimmed by 4 bases and J by 7 bases, 7 bases remained unmatched. The germline V gene encodes CDR1 SGHRS and CDR2 YFSETQ. CDR3 sequence: CASSGGQSGEKLFF. CDR3 bases: TGCGCCAGCAGCGGGGGACAGTCAGGTGAAAAACTGTTTTTT.

This clone showed up just a few times. Other DNA sequences within the sample encode an identical CDR3. V gene TRBV30 combines with J gene TRBJ2-7, with D possibly TRBD1 on 5 matching bases. CDR1 is GTSNPN, CDR2 SVGIG, per germline (reference sequence). The CDR3 contains 12 residues. The ends were cut back, 5 bases at V and 3 bases at J, with 11 bases in the middle. CDR3 in amino acids: CAWHNRGYEQYF. The CDR3 DNA follows: TGTGCCTGGCATAATAGGGGCTACGAGCAGTACTTC.

J is TRBJ1-5 and V is TRBV2, with no clear D. V gave up 4 bases and J gave up 6 bases, with 13 bases separating them. Germline CDR1 SNHLY, CDR2 FYNNEI. The CDR3 is 14 amino acids. DNA of the CDR3: TGTGCCAGCAGTGTACGCACAGAGTCTCAGCCCCAGCATTTT. Protein sequence: CASSVRTESQPQHF.

V gene TRBV28 combines with J gene TRBJ1-5; 8 bases are shared with TRBD1. Trimming removed 5 bases from V and 0 bases from J; junction bases left unmatched: 9. The CDR3 covers 17 residues. The germline V gene has CDR1 MDHEN and CDR2 SYDVKM. The CDR3 protein is CASSAGPTGDSNQPQHF. In nucleotides, the CDR3 is TGTGCCAGCAGTGCGGGACCGACAGGGGATAGCAATCAGCCCCAGCATTTT.

This clone was recorded once. CDR3 sequence: CASSLAQGVYEQYF. Here the CDR3 DNA reads TGTGCCAGCAGCTTAGCCCAGGGGGTATACGAGCAGTACTTC. This rearrangement joins TRBV7-9 to TRBJ2-7, with 7 bases that match TRBD1. The CDR3 runs 14 residues. J was trimmed by 4 bases and V by 0 bases; bases with no gene match: 3. Germline V lookup: CDR1 SEHNR, CDR2 FQNEAQ (reference sequence).